The rows below give T cell receptor beta chains drawn from one sample of a study of cytomegalovirus exposure and HLA in healthy donors. Data came from immunoSEQ multiplex PCR; TCRdb stores just in-frame clones and leaves some out. The data show under 200,000 clones, 75% to 90% seen once. Sequencing was carried out using PBMCs. The receptors stem from a male donor in good health and CMV-seronegative. CDR3s include the opening cysteine and the closing phenylalanine or tryptophan. The order of the fields is V gene, J gene, clone size, D gene, CDR3 protein, CDR3 DNA. A D gene is named only where the DNA matches it firmly. Only part of the rows carry a size: once, few, many, or a class if the clone is expanded.

v_gene: TRBV30
j_gene: TRBJ1-6
abundance: .
d_gene: TRBD1
CDR3aa: CAWSVLRQGNSPLHF
CDR3nt: TGTGCCTGGAGTGTCTTGCGACAGGGAAATTCACCCCTCCACTTT

v_gene: TRBV6-1
j_gene: TRBJ2-7
abundance: .
d_gene: .
CDR3aa: CASSEGGATIYEQYF
CDR3nt: TGTGCCAGCAGTGAAGGTGGGGCGACCATCTACGAGCAGTACTTC

v_gene: TRBV2
j_gene: TRBJ1-2
abundance: .
d_gene: .
CDR3aa: CASSEVGLNYGYTF
CDR3nt: TGTGCCAGCAGTGAAGTGGGGCTGAACTATGGCTACACCTTC

v_gene: TRBV4-2
j_gene: TRBJ1-6
abundance: .
d_gene: .
CDR3aa: CASSRSTGFDSPLHF
CDR3nt: TGTGCCAGCAGCCGATCTACAGGGTTTGATTCACCCCTCCACTTT

v_gene: TRBV6-5
j_gene: TRBJ2-7
abundance: .
d_gene: TRBD1
CDR3aa: CASSQGQGVVHEQYF
CDR3nt: TGTGCCAGCAGCCAGGGACAGGGGGTAGTCCACGAGCAGTACTTC

v_gene: TRBV6-5
j_gene: TRBJ1-4
abundance: .
d_gene: .
CDR3aa: CASSPEGEKLFF
CDR3nt: TGTGCCAGCAGTCCAGAGGGTGAAAAACTGTTTTTT

v_gene: TRBV6-5
j_gene: TRBJ1-5
abundance: few
d_gene: TRBD1
CDR3aa: CASSYSRTGGQPQHF
CDR3nt: TGTGCCAGCAGTTACTCGAGGACAGGGGGCCAGCCCCAGCATTTT

v_gene: TRBV7-9
j_gene: TRBJ1-1
abundance: .
d_gene: .
CDR3aa: CASSLARAEAFF
CDR3nt: TGTGCCAGCAGCTTAGCGAGGGCTGAAGCTTTCTTT

v_gene: TRBV10-3
j_gene: TRBJ1-1
abundance: .
d_gene: .
CDR3aa: CAISDPAREEVLGTEAFF
CDR3nt: TGTGCCATCAGTGACCCCGCTAGGGAGGAAGTGTTAGGCACTGAAGCTTTCTTT

v_gene: TRBV5-1
j_gene: TRBJ1-1
abundance: .
d_gene: .
CDR3aa: CASSLTGLTGTEAFF
CDR3nt: TGCGCCAGCAGCTTGACGGGTCTGACTGGGACTGAAGCTTTCTTT

v_gene: TRBV2
j_gene: TRBJ1-2
abundance: .
d_gene: .
CDR3aa: CASSESYSGYTF
CDR3nt: TGTGCCAGCAGTGAGTCGTATTCTGGCTACACCTTC

v_gene: TRBV4-1
j_gene: TRBJ1-1
abundance: .
d_gene: .
CDR3aa: CASSQVRNTEAFF
CDR3nt: TGCGCCAGCAGCCAAGTCAGGAACACTGAAGCTTTCTTT

v_gene: TRBV4-3
j_gene: TRBJ2-7
abundance: .
d_gene: .
CDR3aa: CASSQGRGTAYEQYF
CDR3nt: TGCGCCAGCAGCCAAGGGAGGGGTACAGCCTACGAGCAGTACTTC

v_gene: TRBV6-5
j_gene: TRBJ1-5
abundance: .
d_gene: .
CDR3aa: CASSYTSGVEQPQHF
CDR3nt: TGTGCCAGCAGTTACACGTCAGGGGTGGAGCAGCCCCAGCATTTT

v_gene: TRBV29-1
j_gene: TRBJ2-2
abundance: once
d_gene: .
CDR3aa: CSVRQDANTGELFF
CDR3nt: TGCAGCGTCCGACAGGATGCGAACACCGGGGAGCTGTTTTTT

v_gene: TRBV9
j_gene: TRBJ1-2
abundance: .
d_gene: TRBD1
CDR3aa: CASSPFRDRAYTF
CDR3nt: TGTGCCAGCAGCCCATTCCGGGACAGGGCCTACACCTTC

v_gene: TRBV7-7
j_gene: TRBJ2-2
abundance: .
d_gene: .
CDR3aa: CASSLAGGTGVTGELFF
CDR3nt: TGTGCTAGCAGCTTAGCGGGAGGGACAGGGGTCACCGGGGAGCTGTTTTTT

v_gene: TRBV29-1
j_gene: TRBJ1-5
abundance: .
d_gene: TRBD1
CDR3aa: CSVAMGQGNSNQPQHF
CDR3nt: TGCAGCGTTGCCATGGGACAGGGAAATAGCAATCAGCCCCAGCATTTT

v_gene: TRBV19
j_gene: TRBJ1-2
abundance: few
d_gene: .
CDR3aa: CASSARRDTYGYTF
CDR3nt: TGTGCCAGTAGTGCCCGCCGGGACACCTATGGCTACACCTTC

v_gene: TRBV5-1
j_gene: TRBJ1-4
abundance: .
d_gene: .
CDR3aa: CASSIDRLNEKLFF
CDR3nt: TGCGCCAGCAGCATAGACAGGTTAAATGAAAAACTGTTTTTT

v_gene: TRBV10-3
j_gene: TRBJ1-2
abundance: once
d_gene: TRBD1
CDR3aa: CAITLGQGASGYTF
CDR3nt: TGTGCCATCACCCTGGGACAGGGGGCAAGTGGCTACACCTTC

v_gene: TRBV2
j_gene: TRBJ2-7
abundance: .
d_gene: TRBD1
CDR3aa: CASRADRDHEQYF
CDR3nt: TGTGCCAGCAGAGCCGACAGGGACCACGAGCAGTACTTC

v_gene: TRBV10-2
j_gene: TRBJ1-1
abundance: .
d_gene: .
CDR3aa: CASNDPGTNTEAFF
CDR3nt: TGCGCCAGCAACGACCCAGGCACGAACACTGAAGCTTTCTTT

v_gene: TRBV20-1
j_gene: TRBJ1-2
abundance: few
d_gene: .
CDR3aa: CSARGVAHTF
CDR3nt: TGCAGTGCCCGGGGGGTGGCACACACCTTC

v_gene: TRBV7-9
j_gene: TRBJ1-3
abundance: .
d_gene: .
CDR3aa: CASSLERGSSGNTIYF
CDR3nt: TGTGCCAGCAGCCTCGAGAGGGGGAGCTCTGGAAACACCATATATTTT

v_gene: TRBV4-1
j_gene: TRBJ2-7
abundance: .
d_gene: .
CDR3aa: CASSQGGYEQYF
CDR3nt: TGCGCCAGCAGCCAAGGAGGGTACGAGCAGTACTTC

v_gene: TRBV28
j_gene: TRBJ1-5
abundance: .
d_gene: TRBD1
CDR3aa: CASSTRQGHQPQHF
CDR3nt: TGTGCCAGCAGTACCAGACAGGGGCACCAGCCCCAGCATTTT

v_gene: TRBV5-4
j_gene: TRBJ2-3
abundance: few
d_gene: TRBD1
CDR3aa: CASSQQGATDTQYF
CDR3nt: TGTGCCAGCAGCCAACAGGGGGCAACAGATACGCAGTATTTT

v_gene: TRBV10-2
j_gene: TRBJ2-7
abundance: .
d_gene: .
CDR3aa: CASLPSVAISYEQYF
CDR3nt: TGCGCCAGCTTGCCTTCGGTAGCGATCTCCTACGAGCAGTACTTC

v_gene: TRBV6-5
j_gene: TRBJ2-2
abundance: .
d_gene: .
CDR3aa: CASSYSTPPPGELFF
CDR3nt: TGTGCCAGCAGTTACTCGACACCCCCCCCGGGGGAGCTGTTTTTT

v_gene: TRBV6-5
j_gene: TRBJ1-4
abundance: .
d_gene: .
CDR3aa: CASSYTPAVEKLFF
CDR3nt: TGTGCCAGCAGTTACACCCCTGCGGTGGAAAAACTGTTTTTT

v_gene: TRBV7-6
j_gene: TRBJ1-2
abundance: once
d_gene: TRBD1
CDR3aa: CASSLEDRDEGYTF
CDR3nt: TGTGCCAGCAGCTTAGAAGACAGGGATGAGGGCTACACCTTC

v_gene: TRBV5-1
j_gene: TRBJ2-5
abundance: .
d_gene: TRBD1
CDR3aa: CASSPDRGRETQYF
CDR3nt: TGCGCCAGCAGCCCAGACAGGGGTCGAGAGACCCAGTACTTC

v_gene: TRBV10-3
j_gene: TRBJ1-6
abundance: .
d_gene: .
CDR3aa: CATRRAGSSPLHF
CDR3nt: TGTGCCACCAGACGGGCCGGGAGTTCACCCCTCCACTTT

v_gene: TRBV19
j_gene: TRBJ2-5
abundance: .
d_gene: .
CDR3aa: CASSRVWGRQETQYF
CDR3nt: TGTGCCAGTAGTAGGGTGTGGGGGCGGCAAGAGACCCAGTACTTC

v_gene: TRBV18
j_gene: TRBJ2-1
abundance: .
d_gene: TRBD2
CDR3aa: CASSPFVPLAGGRDEQFF
CDR3nt: TGTGCCAGCTCACCCTTCGTACCACTAGCGGGGGGGCGAGATGAGCAGTTCTTC

v_gene: TRBV6-5
j_gene: TRBJ1-1
abundance: .
d_gene: TRBD1
CDR3aa: CASSYDGQALNTEAFF
CDR3nt: TGTGCCAGCAGTTACGATGGACAGGCGTTGAACACTGAAGCTTTCTTT

v_gene: TRBV10-2
j_gene: TRBJ2-7
abundance: .
d_gene: .
CDR3aa: CASSEGQIYEQYF
CDR3nt: TGCGCCAGCAGTGAGGGGCAGATCTACGAGCAGTACTTC

v_gene: TRBV29-1
j_gene: TRBJ2-3
abundance: .
d_gene: .
CDR3aa: CSVEEGGTDTQYF
CDR3nt: TGCAGCGTTGAGGAGGGTGGCACAGATACGCAGTATTTT

v_gene: TRBV7-9
j_gene: TRBJ2-4
abundance: .
d_gene: .
CDR3aa: CASSLSGARHF
CDR3nt: TGTGCCAGCAGCTTAAGTGGGGCCCGGCACTTC

v_gene: TRBV5-1
j_gene: TRBJ2-7
abundance: .
d_gene: TRBD1
CDR3aa: CASSLRTGEQYF
CDR3nt: TGCGCCAGCAGCTTACGGACAGGGGAGCAGTACTTC

v_gene: TRBV7-7
j_gene: TRBJ2-3
abundance: .
d_gene: TRBD2
CDR3aa: CASSLVNGGVGDTQYF
CDR3nt: TGTGCTAGCAGCTTAGTAAACGGGGGGGTCGGAGATACGCAGTATTTT

v_gene: TRBV7-9
j_gene: TRBJ2-5
abundance: few
d_gene: .
CDR3aa: CASRGSTAYQETQYF
CDR3nt: TGTGCCAGCAGGGGGTCGACAGCGTACCAAGAGACCCAGTACTTC

v_gene: TRBV18
j_gene: TRBJ2-3
abundance: .
d_gene: .
CDR3aa: CASSPLVADTQYF
CDR3nt: TGTGCCAGCTCACCACTGGTAGCAGATACGCAGTATTTT

v_gene: TRBV5-1
j_gene: TRBJ2-3
abundance: few
d_gene: TRBD2
CDR3aa: CASSLTLAGGGDTQYF
CDR3nt: TGCGCCAGCAGCTTAACCCTAGCGGGGGGTGGAGATACGCAGTATTTT

v_gene: TRBV6-1
j_gene: TRBJ1-4
abundance: .
d_gene: TRBD1
CDR3aa: CASSRDRGNEKLFF
CDR3nt: TGTGCCAGCAGCCGGGACAGGGGAAATGAAAAACTGTTTTTT

v_gene: TRBV6-5
j_gene: TRBJ1-5
abundance: few
d_gene: TRBD1
CDR3aa: CASRGQGSGNQPQHF
CDR3nt: TGTGCCAGCAGGGGACAGGGTTCGGGCAATCAGCCCCAGCATTTT

v_gene: TRBV4-1
j_gene: TRBJ1-2
abundance: .
d_gene: .
CDR3aa: CASSQDEGDPGGYTF
CDR3nt: TGCGCCAGCAGCCAAGATGAGGGGGATCCCGGAGGCTACACCTTC

v_gene: TRBV5-1
j_gene: TRBJ2-5
abundance: .
d_gene: TRBD2
CDR3aa: CASSLLLAGQETQYF
CDR3nt: TGCGCCAGCAGCTTGTTACTAGCGGGCCAAGAGACCCAGTACTTC

v_gene: TRBV5-1
j_gene: TRBJ2-3
abundance: .
d_gene: TRBD2
CDR3aa: CASSHARLAGVPDTQYF
CDR3nt: TGCGCCAGCAGCCATGCCCGGCTAGCGGGGGTACCAGATACGCAGTATTTT

v_gene: TRBV6-5
j_gene: TRBJ1-2
abundance: .
d_gene: .
CDR3aa: CASSLSSMPRGYTF
CDR3nt: TGTGCCAGCAGCCTTAGCAGTATGCCTCGGGGCTACACCTTC

v_gene: TRBV5-1
j_gene: TRBJ1-2
abundance: few
d_gene: .
CDR3aa: CASSEDSYGYTF
CDR3nt: TGCGCCAGCAGCGAGGACAGCTATGGCTACACCTTC

v_gene: TRBV5-1
j_gene: TRBJ2-3
abundance: once
d_gene: .
CDR3aa: CASKTGSTDTQYF
CDR3nt: TGCGCCAGCAAGACAGGTAGCACAGATACGCAGTATTTT

v_gene: TRBV7-2
j_gene: TRBJ2-5
abundance: .
d_gene: TRBD1
CDR3aa: CASSFLPGQGIETQYF
CDR3nt: TGTGCCAGCAGCTTCTTGCCGGGACAGGGGATAGAGACCCAGTACTTC

v_gene: TRBV11-2
j_gene: TRBJ1-3
abundance: .
d_gene: .
CDR3aa: CASSLVYGQSSGNTIYF
CDR3nt: TGTGCCAGCAGCTTAGTCTATGGACAGAGCTCTGGAAACACCATATATTTT